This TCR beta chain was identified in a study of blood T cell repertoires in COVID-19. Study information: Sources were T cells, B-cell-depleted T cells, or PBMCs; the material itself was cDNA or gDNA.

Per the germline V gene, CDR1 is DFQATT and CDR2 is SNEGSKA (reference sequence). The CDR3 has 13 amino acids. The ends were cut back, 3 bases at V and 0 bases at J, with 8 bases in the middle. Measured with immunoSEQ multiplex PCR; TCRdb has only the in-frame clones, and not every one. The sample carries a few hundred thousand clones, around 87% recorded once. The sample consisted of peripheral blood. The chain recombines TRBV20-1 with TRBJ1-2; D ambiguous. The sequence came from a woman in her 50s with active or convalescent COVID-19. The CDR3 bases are TGCAGTGCTAGTGCCCTTTCTAACTATGGCTACACCTTC. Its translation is CSASALSNYGYTF.